The 16 T cell receptor beta chains presented below share a single source sample, sequenced in a study of blood T cell repertoires in COVID-19. The data were produced by immunoSEQ multiplex PCR, yet TCRdb's version contains in-frame clones alone and is incomplete. Among some 260,000 clones listed, about 70% were seen once. The sample comprised peripheral blood. The receptors originated from a woman of 80 years or more with acute or convalescent COVID-19.

The chain uses TRBV11-2 and TRBJ1-4, with D hard to call. The length of the CDR3 is 15 residues. V shed 5 bases and J shed 5 bases, with 15 bases lying between them. Per the germline V gene, CDR1 is SGHAT and CDR2 is FQNNGV. The CDR3 DNA reads TGTGCCAGCAGCATCCGCCGGGTAGCGAATGAAAAACTGTTTTTT. This translates into CASSIRRVANEKLFF. The full variable domain, rest sourced from reference TRBV11-2 and TRBJ1-4, is EAGVAQSPRYKIIEKRQSVAFWCNPISGHATLYWYQQILGQGPKLLIQFQNNGVVDDSQLPKDRFSAERLKGVDSTLKIQPAKLEDSAVYLCASSIRRVANEKLFFGSGTQLSVL.

The CDR3 region has the DNA TGCGCCAGCAGCCACCCCCCGGGGGATAACTGGTCCAATGAGCAGTTCTTC. This gives the protein CASSHPPGDNWSNEQFF. The rearrangement links TRBV4-1 to TRBJ2-1, with a tentative D call TRBD2 (6 bases). The CDR3 totals 17 residues. Trimming removed 3 bases at V and 6 bases at J, with 21 bases between. Germline loops: CDR1 MGHRA, CDR2 YSYEKL.

This clone has a handful of counts. This chain links TRBV11-2 with TRBJ2-2; 8 nucleotides agree with TRBD1. CDR3 length: 15 residues. Germline trimming cut 4 bases from V and 4 bases from J; bases unmatched to any gene: 5. Germline V gives CDR1 SGHAT, CDR2 FQNNGV. The CDR3 spells CASSSYTGGTGELFF. The CDR3 nucleotides read TGTGCCAGCAGCTCCTACACAGGGGGCACCGGGGAGCTGTTTTTT.

The V and J genes are TRBV5-4 and TRBJ1-6; 7 nucleotides match TRBD1. There are 16 residues in the CDR3. J gave up 7 bases and V 4 bases, and 11 bases lay outside the gene matches. Per the germline V gene, CDR1 is SGHNT and CDR2 is YYREEE (reference sequence). The CDR3, as DNA: TGTGCCAGCAGCCTCGACAGGGATACCCTGAATTCACCCCTCCACTTT. Amino acid sequence: CASSLDRDTLNSPLHF.

This clone was counted between two and nine times. The chain combines TRBV7-2 with TRBJ2-2, with D maybe TRBD2 (6 bases). The length of the CDR3 is 16 residues. Germline V CDR1 and CDR2: SGHTA, FQGNSA. V was shortened by 0 bases and J by 0 bases, with 8 bases between the two germline ends. CDR3 amino acids: CASSLATGANTGELFF. Written as DNA, the CDR3 is TGTGCCAGCAGCTTAGCGACGGGGGCGAACACCGGGGAGCTGTTTTTT.

V gene TRBV29-1 combines with J gene TRBJ1-3; D not certain. The CDR3 contains 14 residues. Germline-derived CDR1 and CDR2 are SQVTM and ANQGSEA. Deletions cut 4 bases from V and 0 bases from J, with 10 bases between. CDR3 DNA: TGCAGCGTTGGCTCAGTTTACTCTGGAAACACCATATATTTT. Its protein product is CSVGSVYSGNTIYF.

The chain recombines TRBV5-1 with TRBJ2-3, with TRBD2 matching over 15 bases. This CDR3 is built from 17 residues. Losses at the gene ends were 3 bases for V and 7 bases for J; bases not matched to a gene: 9. Per germline, CDR1 SGHRS and CDR2 YFSETQ. The CDR3 region is CASSSTGLAGGPNTQYF. CDR3 bases: TGCGCCAGCAGCTCAACCGGACTAGCGGGGGGGCCGAATACGCAGTATTTT.

This chain joins TRBV10-2 and TRBJ1-2; D gene uncertain. The germline V gene has CDR1 WSHSY and CDR2 SAAADI. Deletions cut 9 bases from V and 2 bases from J, with 16 bases between. This CDR3 contains 14 residues. The CDR3 sequence is CASTPSGINYGYTF. CDR3 nucleotide sequence: TGCGCCAGTACACCGTCGGGGATCAACTATGGCTACACCTTC.

This clone was counted between two and nine times. The chain uses TRBV5-1 and TRBJ2-2; TRBD2 might be the D (5 bases). Trimming stripped 1 base from V and 2 bases from J, with 9 bases between. The CDR3 consists of 15 residues. In germline, CDR1 is SGHRS, CDR2 YFSETQ. CDR3 DNA sequence: TGCGCCAGCAGCTTGACCGGACTCAACACCGGGGAGCTGTTTTTT. It is translated as CASSLTGLNTGELFF.

The chain is built from TRBV18 and TRBJ1-2; tentative D call: TRBD1 (5 bases). CDR1 KGHSH and CDR2 LQKENI come from the germline V gene. With 2 bases removed from V and 8 bases from J, the gap between germline ends came to 12 bases. The CDR3 is 13 residues long. In DNA form, the CDR3 reads TGTGCCAGCTCACCATCGGACACGAGAGGCTACACCTTC. Translating gives CASSPSDTRGYTF.

The gene calls are TRBV5-6 and TRBJ2-7; TRBD2 matches at 11 bases. The CDR3 has 14 residues. Trimming cost V 5 bases and J 4 bases; bases outside gene matches: 5. Germline V gene data show CDR1 as SGHDT and CDR2 as YYEEEE. The CDR3 bases are TGTGCCAGCAGTTTGACTAGCGGGGATTACGAGCAGTACTTC. Translating it yields CASSLTSGDYEQYF.

V gene TRBV5-4 combines with J gene TRBJ2-5; 8 nucleotides align to TRBD2. Per the germline V gene, CDR1 is SGHNT and CDR2 is YYREEE (reference sequence). Unmatched junction bases numbered 12, after V lost 4 bases and J lost 4 bases. The CDR3 sequence is 16 residues long. CDR3 loop: CASSPDGGGRRETQYF. DNA of the CDR3: TGTGCCAGCAGCCCGGACGGGGGGGGGCGGCGAGAGACCCAGTACTTC.

This sequence joins TRBV6-5 and TRBJ2-1, with TRBD2 matching over 9 bases. The CDR3 is 15 amino acids. The ends lost 8 bases at V and 8 bases at J; junction bases unmatched: 13. The germline CDR1 and CDR2 sequences are MNHEY and SVGAGI. CDR3 bases: TGTGCCAGCCGCCGGAGCCTAGCGGGGAACGATGAGCAGTTCTTC. This gives the protein CASRRSLAGNDEQFF.

The gene calls are TRBV6-5 and TRBJ1-1; D is possibly TRBD1 (5 bases). Per germline, CDR1 MNHEY and CDR2 SVGAGI. CDR3 size: 15 residues. V was cut by 0 bases and J by 0 bases, with 8 bases left in between. CDR3 in DNA: TGTGCCAGCAGTTACTCGCGACAGATGAACACTGAAGCTTTCTTT. Translation gives CASSYSRQMNTEAFF.

V and J are TRBV6-5 and TRBJ2-7; 9 positions agree with TRBD1. V gave up 6 bases and J gave up 3 bases; unmatched junction bases: 6. Germline CDR1 MNHEY, CDR2 SVGAGI. CDR3 length: 14 amino acids. This CDR3 reads CASSFTGGSYEQYF. CDR3 bases: TGTGCCAGCAGCTTTACAGGGGGCAGCTACGAGCAGTACTTC.

The chain carries TRBV7-7 and TRBJ2-5, with 9 bases that match TRBD2. The V and J ends lost 2 bases and 5 bases, in that order; junction bases with no gene match: 6. CDR1 and CDR2 from the germline V gene are SSHAT and FNYEAQ (reference sequence). CDR3 length: 15 residues. The CDR3 DNA follows: TGTGCCAGCAGCTTATCTGGCGGGAGGGGGGAGACCCAGTACTTC. Its protein product is CASSLSGGRGETQYF.